The entry below describes one T cell receptor (beta chain). Its antigen is unidentified. This sample was taken from a study of shared clonotypes between healthy human individuals. As for the study in general: Those who served as donors were a couple of women and a few men between the ages of 18 and 49. The study, taken as a whole, reports: An effect of sequencing depth on clonotype sharing among donors was expected. The sharing of 5% to 6.5% of naive CD4 clonotypes was seen across a few donors.

There are 15 residues in the CDR3. V lost 3 bases and J 2 bases, leaving 16 bases between the germline ends. Germline V lookup: CDR1 GTSNPN, CDR2 SVGIG (reference sequence). Libraries were prepared by immunoSEQ multiplex PCR; TCRdb keeps only in-frame clonotypes and omits some of them. The sample contains 2.3 million or so clones, more than 80% of which appear only once. The J gene is TRBJ1-2, the V gene TRBV30; a possible D gene is TRBD1 (5 bases). The receptor's source is a man aged 18 to 30 in good health. Some clones in this sample may be carry-over from other donors' samples. What was sequenced was naive CD4+ T cells from PBMCs. Stated subset: CD45RA+ positively selected. The CDR3 coding sequence is TGTGCCTGGAGCGGGAAGGGGAGTGTGAACTATGGCTACACCTTC. It yields the protein CAWSGKGSVNYGYTF. Together with reference TRBV30 and TRBJ1-2, the CDR3 gives the full variable domain: SQTIHQWPATLVQPVGSPLSLECTVEGTSNPNLYWYRQAAGRGLQLLFYSVGIGQISSEVPQNLSASRPQDRQFILSSKKLLLSDSGFYLCAWSGKGSVNYGYTFGSGTRLTVV.